This TCR beta chain appears in the sequencing data of a study of shared clonotypes between healthy human individuals. Study-level information: Per-donor plates numbered three CD4 naive, three CD4 memory, two CD8 naive and one CD8 memory.

Naive CD8 cells were CD45RO-negative, positively selected for CCR7, excluding terminally differentiated effector memory CD45RA+ cells. Every one of the donors was a Caucasian adult that lived in Nashville, Tennessee. Study results and caveats: Larger richness was generally estimated for naive than memory subsets. Relative to clonotypes present in all four donors, those not shared had lower generation probabilities.

The V gene's germline CDR1 is SEHNR and CDR2 FQNEAQ (reference sequence). The CDR3 loop spans 14 amino acids. V was trimmed by 5 bases and J by 5 bases, leaving 15 bases between them. A remark on this clone: Its antigen is currently unknown.

Clones were sequenced by immunoSEQ multiplex PCR, and TCRdb holds only the in-frame ones, with some missing. The data contain 1.5 million to 2.5 million clones, about 95% of them singletons. Sequencing used naive CD8+ T cells sorted from blood. The rearrangement joins TRBV7-9 to TRBJ2-5, with D perhaps matching TRBD2 (6 bases). The sequence derives from a young man in good health. In DNA, the CDR3 is TGTGCCAGCAGCGACGTCCCCAGCGGGGAGACCCAGTACTTC. Its translation is CASSDVPSGETQYF.